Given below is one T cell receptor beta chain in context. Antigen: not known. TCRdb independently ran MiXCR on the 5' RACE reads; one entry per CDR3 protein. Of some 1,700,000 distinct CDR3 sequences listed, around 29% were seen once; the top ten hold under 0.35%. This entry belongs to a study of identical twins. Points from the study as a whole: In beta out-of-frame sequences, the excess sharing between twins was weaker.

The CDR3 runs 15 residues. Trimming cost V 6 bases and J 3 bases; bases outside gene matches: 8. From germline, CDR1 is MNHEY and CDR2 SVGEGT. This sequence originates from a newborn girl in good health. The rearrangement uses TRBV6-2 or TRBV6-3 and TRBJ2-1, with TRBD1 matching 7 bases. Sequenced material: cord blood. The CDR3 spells CASSPPGQFYNEQFF. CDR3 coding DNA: TGTGCCAGCAGCCCTCCGGGACAGTTCTACAATGAGCAGTTCTTC.